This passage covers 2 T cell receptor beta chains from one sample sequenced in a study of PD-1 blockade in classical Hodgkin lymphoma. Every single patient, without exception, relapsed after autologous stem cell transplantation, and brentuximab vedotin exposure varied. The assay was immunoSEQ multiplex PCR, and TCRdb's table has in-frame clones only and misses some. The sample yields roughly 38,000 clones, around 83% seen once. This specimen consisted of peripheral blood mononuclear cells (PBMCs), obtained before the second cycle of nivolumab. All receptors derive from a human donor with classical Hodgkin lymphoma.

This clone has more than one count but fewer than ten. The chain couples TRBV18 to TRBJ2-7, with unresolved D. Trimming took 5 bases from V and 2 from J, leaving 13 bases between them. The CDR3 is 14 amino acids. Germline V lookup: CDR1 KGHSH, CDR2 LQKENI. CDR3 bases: TGTGCCAGCTCAGCCGTACAGACGGCCTACGAGCAGTACTTC. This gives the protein CASSAVQTAYEQYF.

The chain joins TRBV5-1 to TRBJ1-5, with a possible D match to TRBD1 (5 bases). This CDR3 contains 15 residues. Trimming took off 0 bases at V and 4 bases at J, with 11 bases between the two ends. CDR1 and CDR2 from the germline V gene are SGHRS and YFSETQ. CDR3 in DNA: TGCGCCAGCAGCTTGGAAGGAGGGACGAATCAGCCCCAGCATTTT. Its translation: CASSLEGGTNQPQHF.